Here is one TCR beta chain with its context. A junction end diverges from the germline sequence, so it may reflect a read error. Germline values: CDR1 LNHNV, CDR2 YYDKDF (reference sequence). The CDR3 runs 13 residues. This sample was taken from a study of neurological immune-mediated disorders. TCRdb reprocessed the 5' RACE reads with MiXCR, giving one entry per CDR3 protein. The table shows around 69,000 distinct CDR3 sequences, with roughly 4.8% occurring only once. Source material: PBMCs. V and J are TRBV15 and TRBJ1-2, with no clear D. The source is a man under 40 with multiple sclerosis. Here the CDR3 DNA reads TGTGCCACCACCAGAGGACGCGAATATGGCTACACCTTC. Protein product: CATTRGREYGYTF.